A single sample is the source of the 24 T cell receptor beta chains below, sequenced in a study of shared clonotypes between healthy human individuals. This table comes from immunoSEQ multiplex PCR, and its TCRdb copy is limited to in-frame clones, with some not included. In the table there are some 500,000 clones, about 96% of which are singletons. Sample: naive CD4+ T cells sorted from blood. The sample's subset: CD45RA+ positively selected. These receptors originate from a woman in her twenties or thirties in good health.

The DNA for the CDR3 is TGCGCCAGCAGCACTAGGACAGAAGGCTACACCTTC. It codes for CASSTRTEGYTF. The chain has TRBV5-1 and TRBJ1-2, with TRBD1 as a possible D gene (6 bases). With 4 bases removed from V and 8 bases from J, the gap between germline ends came to 12 bases. CDR3 length: 12 amino acids. Germline assignment: CDR1 SGHRS and CDR2 YFSETQ.

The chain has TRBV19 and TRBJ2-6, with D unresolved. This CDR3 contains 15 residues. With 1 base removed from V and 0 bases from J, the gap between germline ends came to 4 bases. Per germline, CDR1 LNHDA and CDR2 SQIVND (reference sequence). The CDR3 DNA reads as TGTGCCAGTAGTATAGTTAACTCTGGGGCCAACGTCCTGACTTTC. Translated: CASSIVNSGANVLTF. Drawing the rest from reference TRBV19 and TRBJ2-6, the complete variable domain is DGGITQSPKYLFRKEGQNVTLSCEQNLNHDAMYWYRQDPGQGLRLIYYSQIVNDFQKGDIAEGYSVSREKKESFPLTVTSAQKNPTAFYLCASSIVNSGANVLTFGAGSRLTVL.

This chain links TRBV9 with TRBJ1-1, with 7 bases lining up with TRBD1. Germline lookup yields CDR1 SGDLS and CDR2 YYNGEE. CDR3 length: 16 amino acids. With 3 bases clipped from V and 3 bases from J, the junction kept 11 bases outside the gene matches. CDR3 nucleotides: TGTGCCAGCAGCGCCAGTACAGGGGCGCGATACACTGAAGCTTTCTTT. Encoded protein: CASSASTGARYTEAFF. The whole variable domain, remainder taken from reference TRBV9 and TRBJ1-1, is DSGVTQTPKHLITATGQRVTLRCSPRSGDLSVYWYQQSLDQGLQFLIQYYNGEERAKGNILERFSAQQFPDLHSELNLSSLELGDSALYFCASSASTGARYTEAFFGQGTRLTVV.

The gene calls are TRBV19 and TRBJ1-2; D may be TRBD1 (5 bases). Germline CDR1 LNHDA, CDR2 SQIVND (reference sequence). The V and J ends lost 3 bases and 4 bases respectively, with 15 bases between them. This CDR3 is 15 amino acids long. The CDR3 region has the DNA TGTGCCAGTAGTATGAGCCCGGGGCTAGGCTATGGCTACACCTTC. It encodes CASSMSPGLGYGYTF.

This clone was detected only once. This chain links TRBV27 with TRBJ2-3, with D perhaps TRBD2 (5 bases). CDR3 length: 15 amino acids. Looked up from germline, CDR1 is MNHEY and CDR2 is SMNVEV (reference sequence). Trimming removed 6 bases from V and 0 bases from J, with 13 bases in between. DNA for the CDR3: TGTGCCAGCAGCCCTATGGAGGCTAGCACAGATACGCAGTATTTT. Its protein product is CASSPMEASTDTQYF.

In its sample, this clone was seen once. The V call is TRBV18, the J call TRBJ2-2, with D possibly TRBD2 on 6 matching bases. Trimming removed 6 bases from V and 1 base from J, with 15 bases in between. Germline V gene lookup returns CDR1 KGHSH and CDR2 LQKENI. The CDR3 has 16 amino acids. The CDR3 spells CASSDAGLLNTGELFF. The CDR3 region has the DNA TGTGCCAGCTCGGATGCGGGACTCCTGAACACCGGGGAGCTGTTTTTT.

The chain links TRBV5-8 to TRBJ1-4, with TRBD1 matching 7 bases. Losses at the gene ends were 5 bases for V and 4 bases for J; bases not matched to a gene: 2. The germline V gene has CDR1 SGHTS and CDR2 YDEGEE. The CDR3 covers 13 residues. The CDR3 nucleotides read TGTGCCAGCAGGCCAGGGGGTAATGAAAAACTGTTTTTT. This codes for CASRPGGNEKLFF. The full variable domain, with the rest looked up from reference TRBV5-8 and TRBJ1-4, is EAGVTQSPTHLIKTRGQQATLRCSPISGHTSVYWYQQALGLGLQFLLWYDEGEERNRGNFPPRFSGRQFPNYSSELNVNALELEDSALYLCASRPGGNEKLFFGSGTQLSVL.

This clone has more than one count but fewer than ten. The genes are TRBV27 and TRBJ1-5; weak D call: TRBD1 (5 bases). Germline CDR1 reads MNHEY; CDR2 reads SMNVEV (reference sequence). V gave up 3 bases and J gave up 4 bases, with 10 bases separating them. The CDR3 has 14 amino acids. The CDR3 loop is CASSFDRRNQPQHF. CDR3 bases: TGTGCCAGCAGTTTTGACAGACGGAATCAGCCCCAGCATTTT.

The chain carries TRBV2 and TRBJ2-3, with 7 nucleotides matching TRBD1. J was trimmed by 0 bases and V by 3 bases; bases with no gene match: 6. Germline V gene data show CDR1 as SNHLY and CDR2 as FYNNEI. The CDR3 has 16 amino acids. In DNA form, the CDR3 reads TGTGCCAGCAGTGAGGACAGGATTCCTAGCACAGATACGCAGTATTTT. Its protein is CASSEDRIPSTDTQYF.

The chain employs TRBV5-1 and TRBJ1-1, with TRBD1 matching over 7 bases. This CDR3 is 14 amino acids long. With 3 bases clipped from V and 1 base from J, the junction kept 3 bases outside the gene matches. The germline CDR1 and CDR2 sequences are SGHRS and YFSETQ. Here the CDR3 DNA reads TGCGCCAGCAGCTCCCGGGACAGGAACACTGAAGCTTTCTTT. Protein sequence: CASSSRDRNTEAFF.

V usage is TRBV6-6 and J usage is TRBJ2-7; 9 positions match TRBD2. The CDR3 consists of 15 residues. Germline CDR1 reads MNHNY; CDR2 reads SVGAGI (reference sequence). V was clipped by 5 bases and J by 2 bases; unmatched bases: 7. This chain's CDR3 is CASSQLAGLPYEQYF. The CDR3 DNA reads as TGTGCCAGCAGTCAACTAGCGGGCCTCCCCTACGAGCAGTACTTC.

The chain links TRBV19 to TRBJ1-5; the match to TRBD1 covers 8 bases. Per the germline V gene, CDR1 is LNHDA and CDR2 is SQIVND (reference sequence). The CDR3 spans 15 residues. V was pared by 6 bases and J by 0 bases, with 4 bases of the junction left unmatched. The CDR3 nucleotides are TGTGCCAGTAGCGGACAGGGCTTTAGCAATCAGCCCCAGCATTTT. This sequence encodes CASSGQGFSNQPQHF.

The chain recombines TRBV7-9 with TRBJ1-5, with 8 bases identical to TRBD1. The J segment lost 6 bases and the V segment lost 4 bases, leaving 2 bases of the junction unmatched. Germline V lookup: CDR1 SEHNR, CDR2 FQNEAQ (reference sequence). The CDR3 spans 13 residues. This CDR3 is CASSWTGSQPQHF. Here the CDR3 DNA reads TGTGCCAGCAGCTGGACAGGGAGTCAGCCCCAGCATTTT.

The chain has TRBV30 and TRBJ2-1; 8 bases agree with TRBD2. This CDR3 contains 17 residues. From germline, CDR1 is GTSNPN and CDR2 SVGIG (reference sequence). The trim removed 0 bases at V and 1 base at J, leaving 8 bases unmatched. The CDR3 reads CAWSVYQRERSYNEQFF. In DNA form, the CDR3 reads TGTGCCTGGAGTGTATACCAGCGGGAGAGGTCCTACAATGAGCAGTTCTTC.

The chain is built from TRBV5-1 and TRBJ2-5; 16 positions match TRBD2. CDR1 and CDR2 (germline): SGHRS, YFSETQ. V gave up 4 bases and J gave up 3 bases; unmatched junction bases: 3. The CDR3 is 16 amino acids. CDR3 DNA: TGCGCCAGCAGCCAAGGGACTAGCGGGAGGGAAGAGACCCAGTACTTC. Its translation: CASSQGTSGREETQYF.

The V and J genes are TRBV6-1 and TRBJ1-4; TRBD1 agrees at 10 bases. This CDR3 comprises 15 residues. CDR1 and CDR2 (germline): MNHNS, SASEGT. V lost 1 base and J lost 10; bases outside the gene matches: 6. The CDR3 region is CASSEGPGQGRKLFF. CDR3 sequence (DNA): TGTGCCAGCAGTGAAGGTCCGGGACAGGGGAGAAAACTGTTTTTT.

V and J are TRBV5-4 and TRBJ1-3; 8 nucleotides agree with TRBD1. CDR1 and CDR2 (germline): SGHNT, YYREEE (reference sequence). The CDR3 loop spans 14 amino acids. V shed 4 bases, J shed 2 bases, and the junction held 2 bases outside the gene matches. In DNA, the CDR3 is TGTGCCAGCAGCCTGACAGGGGCTGGAAACACCATATATTTT. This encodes CASSLTGAGNTIYF.

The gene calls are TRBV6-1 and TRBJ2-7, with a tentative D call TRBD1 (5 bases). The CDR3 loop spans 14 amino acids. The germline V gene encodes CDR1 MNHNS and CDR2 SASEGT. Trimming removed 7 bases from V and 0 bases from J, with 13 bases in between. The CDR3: CASISPGHSYEQYF. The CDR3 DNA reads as TGTGCCAGCATCTCGCCAGGGCACTCCTACGAGCAGTACTTC.

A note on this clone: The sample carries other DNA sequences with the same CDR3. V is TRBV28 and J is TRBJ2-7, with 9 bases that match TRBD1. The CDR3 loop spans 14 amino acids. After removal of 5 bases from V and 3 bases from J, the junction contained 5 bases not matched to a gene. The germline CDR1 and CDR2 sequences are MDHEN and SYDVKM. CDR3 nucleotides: TGTGCCAGCAGTCAACCGGGACAGGGCTACGAGCAGTACTTC. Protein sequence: CASSQPGQGYEQYF.

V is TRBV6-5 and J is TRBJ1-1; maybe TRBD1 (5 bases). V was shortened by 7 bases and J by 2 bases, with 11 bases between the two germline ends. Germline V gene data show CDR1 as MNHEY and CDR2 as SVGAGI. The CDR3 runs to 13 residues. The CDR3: CASKRDGNTEAFF. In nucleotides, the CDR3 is TGTGCCAGCAAAAGGGACGGAAACACTGAAGCTTTCTTT.

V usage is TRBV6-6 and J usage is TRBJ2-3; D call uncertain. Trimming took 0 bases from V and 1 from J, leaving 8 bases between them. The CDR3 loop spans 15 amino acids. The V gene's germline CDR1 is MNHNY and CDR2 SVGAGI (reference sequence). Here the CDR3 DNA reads TGTGCCAGCAGTTACTCGAATGTAGGCACAGATACGCAGTATTTT. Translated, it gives CASSYSNVGTDTQYF.

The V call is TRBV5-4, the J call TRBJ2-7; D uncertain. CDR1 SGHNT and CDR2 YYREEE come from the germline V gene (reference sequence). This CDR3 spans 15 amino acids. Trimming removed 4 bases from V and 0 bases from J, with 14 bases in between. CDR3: CASSKDGPSSYEQYF. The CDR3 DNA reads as TGTGCCAGCAGCAAGGACGGACCAAGCTCCTACGAGCAGTACTTC.

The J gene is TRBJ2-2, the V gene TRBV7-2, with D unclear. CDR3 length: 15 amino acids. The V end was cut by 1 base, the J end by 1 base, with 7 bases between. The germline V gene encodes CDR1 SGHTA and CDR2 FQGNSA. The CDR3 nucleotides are TGTGCCAGCAGCTTAGAGGGTCAGAACACCGGGGAGCTGTTTTTT. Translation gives CASSLEGQNTGELFF.

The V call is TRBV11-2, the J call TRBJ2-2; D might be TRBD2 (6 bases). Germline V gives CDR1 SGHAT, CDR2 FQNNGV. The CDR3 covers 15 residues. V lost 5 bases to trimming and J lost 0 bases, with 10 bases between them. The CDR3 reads CASSSSGSNTGELFF. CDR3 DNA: TGTGCCAGCAGCAGTAGCGGTTCGAACACCGGGGAGCTGTTTTTT.